This T cell receptor (beta chain) was retrieved from a study of control samples from healthy donors and cancer patients. V gave up 3 bases and J gave up 1 base; unmatched junction bases: 6. Germline V lookup: CDR1 KGHDR, CDR2 SFDVKD. CDR3 length: 16 residues. Only in-frame clones appear in the TCRdb table, and some are missing; sequencing was by immunoSEQ multiplex PCR. The table shows roughly 130,000 clones, with 80% to 90% occurring only once. The sequence came from a woman in her twenties or thirties in good health. This chain links TRBV24-1 with TRBJ2-3; 7 bases match TRBD2. The sample consisted of blood. DNA for the CDR3: TGTGCCACCAGTGATCCGAACAGCGGGGGCACAGATACGCAGTATTTT. This gives the protein CATSDPNSGGTDTQYF.